This T cell receptor (beta chain) was obtained from a study of T cell responses to AZD1222 COVID-19 vaccine. This table comes from immunoSEQ multiplex PCR, and its TCRdb copy is limited to in-frame clones, with some not included. This sample has 150,000 to 200,000 clones, with 88% found just once. CDR1 LNHDA and CDR2 SQIVND come from the germline V gene (reference sequence). Trimming shortened V by 3 bases and J by 6 bases, and 12 bases separated the two germline ends. The CDR3 covers 13 residues. This sequence was found in an adult who received the AZD1222 COVID-19 vaccine. The sequencing used peripheral blood, collected 28 days after the second AZD1222 dose. The chain carries TRBV19 and TRBJ2-7, with a tentative D call TRBD2 (5 bases). The CDR3 here is CASSMRDWGEQYF. The CDR3 nucleotides read TGTGCCAGTAGTATGAGGGATTGGGGCGAGCAGTACTTC.